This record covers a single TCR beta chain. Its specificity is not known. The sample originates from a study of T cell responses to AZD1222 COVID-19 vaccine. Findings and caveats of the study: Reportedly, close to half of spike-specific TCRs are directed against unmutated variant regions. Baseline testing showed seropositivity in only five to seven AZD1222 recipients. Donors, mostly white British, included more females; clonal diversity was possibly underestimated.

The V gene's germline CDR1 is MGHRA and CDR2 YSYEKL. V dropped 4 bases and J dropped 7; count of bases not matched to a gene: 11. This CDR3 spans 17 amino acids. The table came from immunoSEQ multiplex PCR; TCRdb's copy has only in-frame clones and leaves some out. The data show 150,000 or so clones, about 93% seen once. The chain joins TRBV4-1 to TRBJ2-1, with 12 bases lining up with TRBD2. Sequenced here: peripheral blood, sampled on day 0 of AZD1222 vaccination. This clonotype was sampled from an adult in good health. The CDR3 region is CASSPPVLAGGPNEQFF. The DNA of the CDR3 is TGCGCCAGCAGCCCCCCAGTACTAGCGGGAGGTCCGAATGAGCAGTTCTTC.